The 10 T cell receptor beta chains given below trace back to one sample, sequenced in a study of blood T cell repertoires in COVID-19. Assay: immunoSEQ multiplex PCR; the TCRdb copy retains only in-frame clones and omits some. The repertoire has about 76,000 clones, 75% to 90% of them found once; the top ten carry 15% to 20%. The sample consisted of peripheral blood. The receptors here all came from a human donor in a cohort sampled during active COVID-19.

V gene TRBV4-2 combines with J gene TRBJ2-3; 8 bases line up with TRBD1. The CDR3 contains 15 residues. Losses at the gene ends were 1 base for V and 6 bases for J; bases not matched to a gene: 6. Germline V gives CDR1 LGHNA, CDR2 YNFKEQ. CDR3 region: CASSQVDRDGDTQYF. CDR3 bases: TGTGCCAGCAGCCAAGTGGACAGGGACGGGGATACGCAGTATTTT.

V gene TRBV5-1 combines with J gene TRBJ2-3; no clear D. Trimming removed 0 bases at V and 0 bases at J, with 8 bases between. Germline values: CDR1 SGHRS, CDR2 YFSETQ. The CDR3 length is 15 residues. CDR3 nucleotide sequence: TGCGCCAGCAGCTTGGATCCAGGCAGCACAGATACGCAGTATTTT. Translation gives CASSLDPGSTDTQYF.

This clone was detected once. The V gene is TRBV11-2, the J gene TRBJ2-3; D uncertain. Germline V gene data show CDR1 as SGHAT and CDR2 as FQNNGV. The CDR3 extends over 15 amino acids. V lost 3 bases and J lost 2, with 12 bases in between. CDR3 residues: CASSFRFPTTDTQYF. CDR3 nucleotide sequence: TGTGCCAGCAGCTTTAGATTCCCCACCACAGATACGCAGTATTTT.

The J gene is TRBJ2-7, the V gene TRBV27; the D is unclear. The CDR3 extends over 15 amino acids. V lost 4 bases and J lost 2, with 15 bases in between. CDR1 MNHEY and CDR2 SMNVEV come from the germline V gene (reference sequence). The CDR3 DNA reads as TGTGCCAGCAGTTCCCCCTCCCAGGTCACCTACGAGCAGTACTTC. As protein: CASSSPSQVTYEQYF.

V usage is TRBV7-2 and J usage is TRBJ2-5; a possible D gene is TRBD2 (5 bases). V shed 5 bases and J shed 6 bases, with 10 bases lying between them. CDR1 is SGHTA, CDR2 FQGNSA, per germline. The CDR3 is 12 amino acids. This CDR3 reads CASSTQRQTQYF. The DNA of the CDR3 is TGTGCCAGCAGCACCCAGCGGCAGACCCAGTACTTC. Full variable domain (remainder filled in from reference TRBV7-2 and TRBJ2-5): GAGVSQSPSNKVTEKGKDVELRCDPISGHTALYWYRQSLGQGLEFLIYFQGNSAPDKSGLPSDRFSAERTGGSVSTLTIQRTQQEDSAVYLCASSTQRQTQYFGPGTRLLVL.

V is TRBV7-9 and J is TRBJ2-5, with D possibly TRBD1 on 6 matching bases. Trimming stripped 5 bases from V and 2 bases from J, with 12 bases between. This CDR3 contains 14 residues. CDR1 and CDR2 from the germline V gene are SEHNR and FQNEAQ (reference sequence). This CDR3 is CASSQGHLQETQYF. CDR3 nucleotides: TGTGCCAGCAGCCAGGGACATCTACAAGAGACCCAGTACTTC.

The chain joins TRBV3-1 (or the pseudogene TRBV3-2) to TRBJ2-3; D perhaps matches TRBD1 (5 bases). The CDR3 is 17 residues long. V was clipped by 0 bases and J by 0 bases, with 13 bases between them. Per the germline V gene, CDR1 is LGHDT and CDR2 is YNNKEL (reference sequence). The CDR3 is CASSQDLPGPSTDTQYF. The CDR3 region has the DNA TGTGCCAGCAGCCAAGATCTTCCAGGGCCTAGCACAGATACGCAGTATTTT.

CDR3 sequence: CASSHPLFGVTYEQYF. The CDR3, as DNA: TGTGCCAGCAGCCACCCCTTATTCGGGGTTACCTACGAGCAGTACTTC. The chain couples TRBV11-2 to TRBJ2-7, with D perhaps TRBD2 (5 bases). The V end lost 5 bases, the J end lost 2 bases, and 19 bases lay between the germline ends. This CDR3 spans 16 amino acids. Germline assignment: CDR1 SGHAT and CDR2 FQNNGV.

The CDR3 nucleotides are TGTGCCTGGAGTCGGGACAGGGGAGCTAATTCACCCCTCCACTTT. As protein: CAWSRDRGANSPLHF. This chain connects TRBV30 to TRBJ1-6; 10 bases agree with TRBD1. CDR3 length: 15 residues. V gave up 2 bases and J gave up 6 bases; unmatched junction bases: 4. Germline V CDR1 and CDR2: GTSNPN, SVGIG (reference sequence).

This clone came up a few times. The rearrangement links TRBV6-2 or TRBV6-3 to TRBJ1-3; 8 positions agree with TRBD1. This CDR3 comprises 16 residues. Germline assignment: CDR1 MNHEY and CDR2 SVGEGT. The trim removed 2 bases at V and 0 bases at J, leaving 3 bases unmatched. DNA for the CDR3: TGTGCCAGCAGTTACCCGACAGGGGCCTCTGGAAACACCATATATTTT. Protein: CASSYPTGASGNTIYF.